The sequence of this TCR beta chain was determined in a study of T-cell memory formation after mild COVID-19 (dated by TCRdb to about 2021). Study-wide context: Most TCR sequence clusters were specific to one of the two donors. T-cell clones expanding and contracting after mild COVID-19 in two donors were tracked by longitudinal TCRalpha and TCRbeta repertoire sequencing. Two young, previously healthy adult volunteers, one female and one male, were included in the cohort. Broad study findings and their caveats: Whether the second-wave clones peaking on day 37 were SARS-CoV-2 specific was not confirmed. Some responding clones were found in pre-infection memory, which suggests that pre-existing cross-reactive memory T cells took part in the SARS-CoV-2 response. Contracting CD4+ clones were located mainly in the CM and EM memory subsets, whereas CD8+ clones were found to be enriched in EMRA. Balanced CD4/CD8 phenotypes were observed for clones contracting from day 15 to 85, whereas a bias towards CD4+ was observed for a second wave of clones expanding from day 15 to 37. The study covered only a couple of mild cases, and larger cohorts including severe cases with pre-infection samples were considered necessary.

Reads for this sample came from an Illumina NovaSeq 6000. TCRalpha and TCRbeta cDNA libraries were built by 5'RACE with constant-segment primers, adding sample barcodes and unique molecular identifiers. RNA was extracted from every sample with Trizol reagent. The libraries were amplified in two PCR steps, and the second step added a second sample barcode and Illumina TruSeq adapters. Sequencing of libraries was performed on an Illumina NovaSeq with 2 x 150 bp paired-end reads. The study's processing was this. The reads were demultiplexed and collapsed into UMI-guided consensus sequences using migec v1.2.7. Using mixcr v2.1.11, UMI consensuses were aligned to TRA and TRB V and J templates and then assembled into clonotypes. A clonotype was counted as expanded or contracted only if both edgeR and NoisET called the change significant, with noise models trained on biological replicates. For edgeR calls, the cutoffs were a false discovery rate-adjusted p below 0.01 and a log2 fold-change threshold of 1. As an exploratory analysis of dynamics, max-normalized trajectories of the 1000 most abundant clonotypes were examined by PCA with hierarchical clustering. Separately sequenced CD4+ and CD8+ repertoires were used to assign a CD4 or CD8 phenotype to each responding clone. The raw public reads went through TCRdb reprocessing: fastp at Q25, MiXCR clone calling, in-frame beta chains kept. Merged by CDR3 protein, the rows form single entries marked with the most common genes and DNA. The V and J calls and clone size come from TCRdb's table, not from the authors' own analysis. The sample yields about 410,000 distinct CDR3 sequences; less than 25% were counted once. Around 13% of the sample is held by the ten biggest clonotypes.

The junction shows trimming of 1 base on V and 8 bases on J, plus 14 bases between the germline ends. The CDR3 measures 14 amino acids from cysteine to phenylalanine. Only CDR3 DNA is held: 42 bases, read in frame from base 1. CDR1 and CDR2 are read off the germline V gene (reference sequence) as LNHNV and YYDKDF. On this clonotype itself: The specificity of this receptor is unknown. No clone much larger than this one lies a single base away; base qualities are absent.

PBMCs were isolated by Ficoll-Paque density gradient centrifugation. This sequence was found in an adult woman who had mild COVID-19 (a few samples of this study predate the infection). The sample titles of this study are shuffled in the database, so cell type and time point are left out; the donor was told from shared clones. Sequencing was carried out using PBMCs or a T cell subset sorted from them (not recorded which). Rearrangement joined TRBV15 to TRBJ1-1; a weak D assignment points to TRBD1 (5 bases agree). The CDR3 has the sequence CATSRGRAEVEAFF. The sequence in DNA is TGTGCCACCAGCAGAGGCAGGGCAGAGGTCGAAGCTTTCTTT.